The source of this T cell receptor beta chain is a study of CD8 T cells in ankylosing spondylitis. Whole-study results and caveats: Earlier studies detected some motif variants in reactive arthritis synovial fluid and blood.

This CDR3 contains 14 residues. Trimming took 0 bases from V and 3 from J, leaving 11 bases between them. Germline CDR1 is DFQATT and CDR2 is SNEGSKA (reference sequence). With respect to this clonotype: Its antigen remains unidentified.

TCRdb reprocessed the 5' RACE reads via MiXCR and lists one record per CDR3 protein. Of approximately 250,000 distinct CDR3 sequences listed, roughly a third were seen once; the top ten hold approximately 4.4%. The clonotype was recovered from a male donor with ankylosing spondylitis or in good health (not recorded which). Sequencing was done on a sample of blood, either unsorted or a sorted T cell fraction (not recorded which). The chain recombines TRBV20-1 with TRBJ1-2, with D tentatively TRBD1 (6 bases). CDR3 in amino acids: CSARDLAGDYGYTF. Written as DNA, the CDR3 is TGCAGTGCTAGAGATCTCGCAGGGGACTATGGCTACACCTTC.